A single sample gave rise to the 21 T cell receptor beta chains below, sequenced in a study of cytomegalovirus exposure and HLA in healthy donors listed by TCRdb under 2017. Library construction relied on the immunoSEQ multiplex PCR assay. A mixture of 60 forward primers for TCR Vbeta segments and 13 reverse primers for TCR Jbeta segments was used in the multiplex PCR. The immuneACCESS repertoire file appears here via TCRdb, limited to in-frame rearrangements. These files lack a portion of the clones; in checked studies, under half of the deficit traces to unresolved V genes, and the cause of the others is not known. The sample table records 150,000 to 200,000 clones. Together, the top ten hold over 1% of the sample. Sequences were obtained from PBMCs. All receptors derive from a woman aged 55-70 years in good health and CMV-seronegative.

The V and J genes are TRBV29-1 and TRBJ2-5, with 7 bases that match TRBD1. This CDR3 is built from 12 residues. V lost 5 bases to trimming and J lost 5 bases; unmatched junction nucleotides: 5. Germline V gene lookup returns CDR1 SQVTM and CDR2 ANQGSEA. The CDR3 reads CSVLTGMETQYF. The CDR3, as DNA: TGCAGCGTTTTGACAGGGATGGAGACCCAGTACTTC.

V usage is TRBV5-4 and J usage is TRBJ1-6; perhaps TRBD1 as D (6 bases). Germline V gene data show CDR1 as SGHNT and CDR2 as YYREEE (reference sequence). This CDR3 comprises 15 residues. V lost 4 bases and J lost 10, with 18 bases in between. In DNA form, the CDR3 reads TGTGCCAGCAGCCAACGAGGGACGGGGGGCTCACCCCTCCACTTT. Encoded protein: CASSQRGTGGSPLHF.

The chain employs TRBV10-3 and TRBJ2-5, with 12 bases aligning to TRBD2. V was pared by 6 bases and J by 3 bases, with 5 bases of the junction left unmatched. This CDR3 contains 15 residues. CDR1 and CDR2 (germline): ENHRY, SYGVKD. CDR3 protein: CAIRTSGSGKETQYF. The CDR3 region has the DNA TGTGCCATCAGGACTAGCGGGAGTGGGAAAGAGACCCAGTACTTC.

The J gene is TRBJ2-1, the V gene TRBV7-2; the match to TRBD2 covers 7 bases. V shed 5 bases, J shed 0 bases, and the junction held 7 bases outside the gene matches. CDR1 is SGHTA, CDR2 FQGNSA, per germline. The CDR3 is 16 amino acids. The CDR3 loop reads CASSPGGLSSYNEQFF. CDR3 nucleotides: TGTGCCAGCAGCCCCGGGGGGTTGAGCTCCTACAATGAGCAGTTCTTC.

The chain employs TRBV6-1 and TRBJ2-4, with 9 positions matching TRBD2. V dropped 5 bases and J dropped 6; count of bases not matched to a gene: 2. The V gene's germline CDR1 is MNHNS and CDR2 SASEGT. This CDR3 comprises 13 residues. The CDR3 loop reads CASSKTSGNIQYF. DNA for the CDR3: TGTGCCAGCAGTAAGACTAGCGGAAACATTCAGTACTTC.

V is TRBV27 and J is TRBJ1-1; no reliable D call. The V gene's germline CDR1 is MNHEY and CDR2 SMNVEV (reference sequence). Trimming shortened V by 6 bases and J by 2 bases, and 16 bases separated the two germline ends. This CDR3 region has 15 residues. The CDR3 here is CASSFKEGGNTEAFF. CDR3 coding DNA: TGTGCCAGCAGCTTTAAGGAGGGCGGAAACACTGAAGCTTTCTTT.

This rearrangement joins TRBV7-6 to TRBJ1-3; 10 positions agree with TRBD1. The CDR3 has 19 amino acids. The ends lost 8 bases at V and 3 bases at J; junction bases unmatched: 19. Germline V gives CDR1 SGHVS, CDR2 FNYEAQ. CDR3 in amino acids: CASGSRLSGDRGGGNTIYF. CDR3 bases: TGTGCCAGCGGATCTAGACTATCTGGGGACAGGGGAGGTGGAAACACCATATATTTT.

V and J are TRBV5-1 and TRBJ2-3, with unresolved D. The CDR3 spans 16 residues. The germline V gene has CDR1 SGHRS and CDR2 YFSETQ. Trimming left V 3 bases short and J 0 bases short, with 14 bases between. The CDR3 DNA is TGCGCCAGCAGCTCGTTCCCCCCCCCTAGCACAGATACGCAGTATTTT. Its protein is CASSSFPPPSTDTQYF.

As regards this clone: The sample has other DNA sequences that encode this CDR3 too. The chain employs TRBV2 and TRBJ1-1, with 7 bases matching TRBD1. CDR1 and CDR2 from the germline V gene are SNHLY and FYNNEI. This CDR3 is built from 13 residues. Trimming removed 6 bases from V and 4 bases from J; junction bases left unmatched: 5. The CDR3 DNA sequence: TGTGCCAGCAGACAATCAGGGGGCACTGAAGCTTTCTTT. Its protein product is CASRQSGGTEAFF.

J is TRBJ2-3 and V is TRBV7-2, with 9 bases lining up with TRBD1. Germline V gives CDR1 SGHTA, CDR2 FQGNSA. Trimming took 4 bases from V and 4 from J; bases not matched to a gene: 3. The CDR3 has 14 residues. CDR3 sequence (DNA): TGTGCCAGCAGCTCGGGACAGGGCGCAGATACGCAGTATTTT. This encodes CASSSGQGADTQYF.

V and J are TRBV19 and TRBJ2-7, with 8 bases that match TRBD1. Germline CDR1 LNHDA, CDR2 SQIVND (reference sequence). The CDR3 has 18 amino acids. V shed 8 bases and J 0 bases; nucleotides not matched to a gene: 18. The CDR3 loop is CASSDTQRTGLYSYEQYF. In nucleotides, the CDR3 is TGTGCCAGTTCTGACACACAAAGGACAGGGCTCTACTCCTACGAGCAGTACTTC.

The CDR3 nucleotides read TGTGCCAGCAGCTTGCTCGGGGGGGCAACTAATGAAAAACTGTTTTTT. Encoded protein: CASSLLGGATNEKLFF. The J gene is TRBJ1-4, the V gene TRBV7-2, with D perhaps matching TRBD1 (5 bases). CDR3 length: 16 amino acids. V shed 3 bases and J shed 0 bases, with 11 bases lying between them. CDR1 is SGHTA, CDR2 FQGNSA, per germline.

The CDR3 loop is CASSLGTGGADTQYF. The CDR3 DNA reads as TGTGCCAGCAGCTTGGGGACAGGGGGCGCAGATACGCAGTATTTT. The chain links TRBV5-4 to TRBJ2-3; 11 bases agree with TRBD1. The CDR3 consists of 15 residues. With 0 bases clipped from V and 4 bases from J, the junction kept 1 base outside the gene matches. The germline V gene encodes CDR1 SGHNT and CDR2 YYREEE (reference sequence).

This chain links TRBV19 with TRBJ2-7; 7 positions match TRBD1. After removal of 7 bases from V and 2 bases from J, the junction contained 8 bases not matched to a gene. The CDR3 spans 14 residues. CDR1 and CDR2 (germline): LNHDA, SQIVND (reference sequence). The CDR3 region is CASTVTGNPYEQYF. The CDR3 DNA reads as TGTGCCAGTACCGTGACAGGGAACCCCTACGAGCAGTACTTC.

V is TRBV21-1 and J is TRBJ1-5; the listed D gene, TRBD1, was not tested against the DNA. TRBV21-1 is reported as a pseudogene. CDR3 size: 15 residues. CDR3 sequence (DNA): TGTGCCAGCAGCAAAGGTTGGGCCAACAATCAGCCCCAGCATTTT. This encodes CASSKGWANNQPQHF.

CDR3 amino acids: CASSLLRGQFNYGYTF. CDR3 in DNA: TGTGCCAGCAGCTTACTTAGGGGACAGTTCAACTATGGCTACACCTTC. This chain joins TRBV11-1 and TRBJ1-2; 7 bases align to TRBD1. The CDR3 has 16 amino acids. Per the germline V gene, CDR1 is SGHAT and CDR2 is FQDESV (reference sequence). Trimming at V came to 2 bases and at J to 2 bases, leaving 8 bases not matched to a gene.

Here the CDR3 reads CASSFLTTAGGGTKLFF. The CDR3 coding sequence is TGTGCCAGCAGCTTTCTTACGACAGCGGGTGGGGGAACAAAACTGTTTTTT. V and J are TRBV7-9 and TRBJ1-4; D is possibly TRBD1 (5 bases). Germline V gene sequence: CDR1 SEHNR, CDR2 FQNEAQ (reference sequence). CDR3 length: 17 amino acids. The V gene lost 3 bases and the J gene lost 10 bases, with 24 bases spanning the gap. Filled out from reference TRBV7-9 and TRBJ1-4, the complete variable domain reads DTGVSQNPRHKITKRGQNVTFRCDPISEHNRLYWYRQTLGQGPEFLTYFQNEAQLEKSRLLSDRFSAERPKGSFSTLEIQRTEQGDSAMYLCASSFLTTAGGGTKLFFGSGTQLSVL.

The gene calls are TRBV27 and TRBJ2-1, with a weak D call TRBD2 (6 bases). The germline V and J ends were trimmed by 8 bases and 2 bases, with 16 bases remaining between them. The CDR3 covers 15 residues. Germline lookup yields CDR1 MNHEY and CDR2 SMNVEV (reference sequence). CDR3 protein: CASARGSFPYNEQFF. The CDR3 DNA is TGTGCCAGCGCCCGGGGGTCTTTCCCCTACAATGAGCAGTTCTTC.

On this clone itself: The junction does not match germline at one end; this may be a read error. The chain recombines TRBV7-3 with TRBJ1-1; perhaps TRBD1 as D (6 bases). The germline gives CDR1 SGHTA, CDR2 FQGTGA. This CDR3 comprises 14 residues. CDR3 in DNA: TGTGCCAGCGGGTTACAGGGTTGGAACGCTGAAGCTTTCTTT. Encoded protein: CASGLQGWNAEAFF.

The chain couples TRBV5-4 to TRBJ1-1; no reliable D call. Trimming cost V 3 bases and J 2 bases, with 14 bases left between them. CDR1 and CDR2 (germline): SGHNT, YYREEE (reference sequence). This CDR3 has 15 amino acids. DNA of the CDR3: TGTGCCAGCAGCTCCCCCGGGAAGGGAAACACTGAAGCTTTCTTT. Translation: CASSSPGKGNTEAFF. The full variable domain, in which reference TRBV5-4 and TRBJ1-1 provide the parts outside the CDR3, is ETGVTQSPTHLIKTRGQQVTLRCSSQSGHNTVSWYQQALGQGPQFIFQYYREEENGRGNFPPRFSGLQFPNYSSELNVNALELDDSALYLCASSSPGKGNTEAFFGQGTRLTVV.

This chain joins TRBV15 and TRBJ1-2; no reliable D call. Germline assignment: CDR1 LNHNV and CDR2 YYDKDF (reference sequence). V lost 0 bases to trimming and J lost 9 bases, with 17 bases between them. CDR3 length equals 15 residues. CDR3 bases: TGTGCCACCAGCAGAGATGCGACGGGGAGTAGTAGCTACACCTTC. This codes for CATSRDATGSSSYTF.